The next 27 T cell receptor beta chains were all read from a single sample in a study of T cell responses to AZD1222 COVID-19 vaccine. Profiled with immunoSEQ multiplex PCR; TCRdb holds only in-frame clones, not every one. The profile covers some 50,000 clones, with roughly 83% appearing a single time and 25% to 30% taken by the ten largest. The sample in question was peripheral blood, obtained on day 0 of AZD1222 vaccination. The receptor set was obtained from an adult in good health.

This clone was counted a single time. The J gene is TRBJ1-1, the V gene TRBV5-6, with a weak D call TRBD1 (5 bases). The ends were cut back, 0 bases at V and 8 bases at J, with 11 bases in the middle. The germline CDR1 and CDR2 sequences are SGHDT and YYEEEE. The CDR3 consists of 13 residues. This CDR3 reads CASSLVAGTEAFF. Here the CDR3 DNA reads TGTGCCAGCAGCTTGGTTGCAGGGACGGAAGCTTTCTTT.

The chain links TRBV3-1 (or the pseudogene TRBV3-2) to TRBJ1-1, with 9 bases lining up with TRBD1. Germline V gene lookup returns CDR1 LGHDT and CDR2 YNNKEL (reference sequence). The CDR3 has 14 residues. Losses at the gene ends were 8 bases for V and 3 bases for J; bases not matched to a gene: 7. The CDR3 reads CASGKDRGDTEAFF. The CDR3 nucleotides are TGTGCCAGCGGGAAGGACAGGGGAGACACTGAAGCTTTCTTT.

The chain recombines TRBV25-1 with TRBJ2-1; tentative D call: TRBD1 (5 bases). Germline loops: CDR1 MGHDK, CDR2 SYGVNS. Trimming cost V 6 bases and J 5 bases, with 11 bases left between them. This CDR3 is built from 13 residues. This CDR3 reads CASRQASNNEQFF. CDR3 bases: TGTGCCAGCAGACAGGCCAGCAACAATGAGCAGTTCTTC.

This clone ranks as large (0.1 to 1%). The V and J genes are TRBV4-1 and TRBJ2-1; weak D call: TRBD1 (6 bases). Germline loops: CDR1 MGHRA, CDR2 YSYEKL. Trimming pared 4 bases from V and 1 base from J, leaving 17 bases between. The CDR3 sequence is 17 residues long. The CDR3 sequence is CASSPTPGVRSYNEQFF. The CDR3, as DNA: TGCGCCAGCAGCCCAACCCCAGGGGTAAGGTCCTACAATGAGCAGTTCTTC.

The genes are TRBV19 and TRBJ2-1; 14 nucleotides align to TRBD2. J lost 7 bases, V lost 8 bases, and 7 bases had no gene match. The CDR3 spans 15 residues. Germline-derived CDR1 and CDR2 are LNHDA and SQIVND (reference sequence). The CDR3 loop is CASGPTSGRGNEQFF. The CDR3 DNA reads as TGTGCCAGTGGTCCGACTAGCGGGAGGGGTAATGAGCAGTTCTTC.

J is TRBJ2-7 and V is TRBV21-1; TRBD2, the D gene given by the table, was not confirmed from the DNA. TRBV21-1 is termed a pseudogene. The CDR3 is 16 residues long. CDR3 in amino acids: CASSKALSGPSYEQYF. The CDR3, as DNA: TGTGCCAGCAGCAAAGCGCTTAGCGGTCCCTCCTACGAGCAGTACTTC.

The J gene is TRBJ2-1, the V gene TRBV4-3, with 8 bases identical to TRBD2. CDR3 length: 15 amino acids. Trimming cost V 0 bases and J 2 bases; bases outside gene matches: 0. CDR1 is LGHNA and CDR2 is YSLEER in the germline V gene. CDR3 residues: CASSQDSGAYNEQFF. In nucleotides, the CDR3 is TGCGCCAGCAGCCAAGATAGCGGGGCCTACAATGAGCAGTTCTTC.

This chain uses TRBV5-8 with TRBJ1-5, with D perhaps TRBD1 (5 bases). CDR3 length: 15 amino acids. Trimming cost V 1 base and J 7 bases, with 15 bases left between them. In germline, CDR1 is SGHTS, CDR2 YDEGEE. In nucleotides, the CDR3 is TGTGCCAGCAGCTTGTTTCGGGGGATGGACCAGCCCCAGCATTTT. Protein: CASSLFRGMDQPQHF.

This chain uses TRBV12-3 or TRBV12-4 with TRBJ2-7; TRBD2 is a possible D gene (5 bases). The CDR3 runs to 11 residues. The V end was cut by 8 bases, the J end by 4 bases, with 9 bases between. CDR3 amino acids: CASEGRYEQYF. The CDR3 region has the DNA TGTGCCAGCGAGGGCAGGTACGAGCAGTACTTC.

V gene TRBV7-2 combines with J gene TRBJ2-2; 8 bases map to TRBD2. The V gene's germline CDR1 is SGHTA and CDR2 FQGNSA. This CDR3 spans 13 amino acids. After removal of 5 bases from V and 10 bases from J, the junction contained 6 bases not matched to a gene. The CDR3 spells CASSLSGRKELFF. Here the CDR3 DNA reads TGTGCCAGCAGCCTCAGCGGGAGAAAGGAGCTGTTTTTT.

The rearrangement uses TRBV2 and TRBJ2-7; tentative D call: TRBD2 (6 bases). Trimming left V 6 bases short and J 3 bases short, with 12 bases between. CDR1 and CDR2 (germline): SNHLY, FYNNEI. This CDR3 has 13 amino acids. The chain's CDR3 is CASSSPGSYEQYF. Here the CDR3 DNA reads TGTGCCAGCAGCTCACCCGGGAGCTACGAGCAGTACTTC.

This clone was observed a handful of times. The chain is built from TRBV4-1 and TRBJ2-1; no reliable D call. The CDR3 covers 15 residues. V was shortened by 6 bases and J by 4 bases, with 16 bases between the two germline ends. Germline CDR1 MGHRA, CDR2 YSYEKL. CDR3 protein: CASRQTSGLYNEQFF. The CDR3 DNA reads TGCGCCAGCAGGCAAACCTCGGGCCTATACAATGAGCAGTTCTTC.

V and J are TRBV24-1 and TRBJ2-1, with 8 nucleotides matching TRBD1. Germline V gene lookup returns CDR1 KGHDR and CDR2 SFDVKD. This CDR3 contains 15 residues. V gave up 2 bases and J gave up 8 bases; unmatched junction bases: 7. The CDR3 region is CATSDSGTGGYEQFF. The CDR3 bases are TGTGCCACCAGTGATTCCGGGACAGGTGGCTATGAGCAGTTCTTC.

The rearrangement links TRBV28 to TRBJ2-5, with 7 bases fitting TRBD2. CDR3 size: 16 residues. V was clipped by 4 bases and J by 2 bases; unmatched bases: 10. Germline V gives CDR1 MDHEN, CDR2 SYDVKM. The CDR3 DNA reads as TGTGCCAGCAGTTCGCCCATACTAGCGAGACAAGAGACCCAGTACTTC. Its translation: CASSSPILARQETQYF. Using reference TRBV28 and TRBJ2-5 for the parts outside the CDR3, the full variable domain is DVKVTQSSRYLVKRTGEKVFLECVQDMDHENMFWYRQDPGLGLRLIYFSYDVKMKEKGDIPEGYSVSREKKERFSLILESASTNQTSMYLCASSSPILARQETQYFGPGTRLLVL.

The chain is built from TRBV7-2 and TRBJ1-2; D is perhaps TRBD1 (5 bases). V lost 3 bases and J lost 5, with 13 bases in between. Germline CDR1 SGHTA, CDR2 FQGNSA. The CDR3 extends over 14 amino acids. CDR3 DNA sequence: TGTGCCAGCAGCTTTGGGATGGGGCCATATGGCTACACCTTC. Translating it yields CASSFGMGPYGYTF. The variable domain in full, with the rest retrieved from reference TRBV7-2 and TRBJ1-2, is GAGVSQSPSNKVTEKGKDVELRCDPISGHTALYWYRQSLGQGLEFLIYFQGNSAPDKSGLPSDRFSAERTGGSVSTLTIQRTQQEDSAVYLCASSFGMGPYGYTFGSGTRLTVV.

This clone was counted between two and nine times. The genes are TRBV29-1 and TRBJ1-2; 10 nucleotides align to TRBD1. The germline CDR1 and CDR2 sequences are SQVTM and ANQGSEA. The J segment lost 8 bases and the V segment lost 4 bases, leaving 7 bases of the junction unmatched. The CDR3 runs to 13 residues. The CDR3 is CSVGVRDRGGYTF. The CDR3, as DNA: TGCAGCGTTGGGGTGCGGGACAGGGGAGGCTACACCTTC.

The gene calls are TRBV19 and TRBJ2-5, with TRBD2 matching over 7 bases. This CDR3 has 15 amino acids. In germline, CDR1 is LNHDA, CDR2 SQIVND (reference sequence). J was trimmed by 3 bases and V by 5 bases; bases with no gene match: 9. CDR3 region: CASSGRRGEEETQYF. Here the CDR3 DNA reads TGTGCCAGTAGTGGCCGCCGGGGGGAGGAAGAGACCCAGTACTTC.

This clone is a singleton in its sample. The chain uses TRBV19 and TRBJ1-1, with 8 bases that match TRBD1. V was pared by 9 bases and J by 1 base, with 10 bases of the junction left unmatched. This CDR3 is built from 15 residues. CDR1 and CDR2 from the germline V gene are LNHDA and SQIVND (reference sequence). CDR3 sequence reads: CASNSGGAGNTEAFF. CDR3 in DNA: TGTGCCAGCAACTCAGGGGGCGCGGGGAACACTGAAGCTTTCTTT.

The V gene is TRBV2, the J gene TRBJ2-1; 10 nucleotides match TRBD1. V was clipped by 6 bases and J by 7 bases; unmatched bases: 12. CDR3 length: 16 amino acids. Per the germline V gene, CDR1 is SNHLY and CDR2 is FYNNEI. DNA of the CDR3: TGTGCCAGCAGCAGATTGAGACAGGGGGCCGGGAATGAGCAGTTCTTC. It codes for CASSRLRQGAGNEQFF. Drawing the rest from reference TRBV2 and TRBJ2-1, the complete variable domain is EPEVTQTPSHQVTQMGQEVILRCVPISNHLYFYWYRQILGQKVEFLVSFYNNEISEKSEIFDDQFSVERPDGSNFTLKIRSTKLEDSAMYFCASSRLRQGAGNEQFFGPGTRLTVL.

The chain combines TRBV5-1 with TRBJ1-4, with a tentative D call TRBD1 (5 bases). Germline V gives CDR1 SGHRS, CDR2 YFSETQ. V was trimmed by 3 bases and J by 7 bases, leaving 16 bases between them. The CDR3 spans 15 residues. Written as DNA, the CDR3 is TGCGCCAGCAGCTCGTCCGGGACCCGAGGTGAAAAACTGTTTTTT. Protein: CASSSSGTRGEKLFF.

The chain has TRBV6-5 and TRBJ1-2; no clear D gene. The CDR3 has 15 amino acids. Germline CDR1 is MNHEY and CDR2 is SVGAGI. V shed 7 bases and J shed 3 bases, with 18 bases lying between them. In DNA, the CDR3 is TGTGCCAGCAAGACCGGTGGTCCGGCCTACTATGGCTACACCTTC. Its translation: CASKTGGPAYYGYTF.

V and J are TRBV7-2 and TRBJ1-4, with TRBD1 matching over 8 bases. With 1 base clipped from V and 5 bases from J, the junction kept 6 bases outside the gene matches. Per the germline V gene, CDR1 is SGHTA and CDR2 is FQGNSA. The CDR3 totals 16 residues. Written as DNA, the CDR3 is TGTGCCAGCAGCTTAGATCAACCAGGGGGCAATGAAAAACTGTTTTTT. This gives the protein CASSLDQPGGNEKLFF.

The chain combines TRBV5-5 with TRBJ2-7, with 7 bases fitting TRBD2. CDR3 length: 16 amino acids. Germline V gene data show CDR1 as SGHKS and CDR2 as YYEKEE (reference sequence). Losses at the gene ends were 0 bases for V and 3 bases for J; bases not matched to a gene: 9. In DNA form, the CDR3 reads TGTGCCAGCAGCTTGGTTAGGCGGGAGAAGGGCTACGAGCAGTACTTC. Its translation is CASSLVRREKGYEQYF.

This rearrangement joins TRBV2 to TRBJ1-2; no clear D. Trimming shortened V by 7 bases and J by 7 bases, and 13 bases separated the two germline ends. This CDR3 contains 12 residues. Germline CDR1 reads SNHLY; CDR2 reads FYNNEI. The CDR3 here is CASTPERSGYTF. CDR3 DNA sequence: TGTGCCAGCACGCCAGAGCGCAGTGGCTACACCTTC.

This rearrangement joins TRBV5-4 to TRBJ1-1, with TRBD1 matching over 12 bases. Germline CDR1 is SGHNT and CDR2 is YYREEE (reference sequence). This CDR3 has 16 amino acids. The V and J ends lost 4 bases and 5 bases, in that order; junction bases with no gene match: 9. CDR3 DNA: TGTGCCAGCAGCGCGGGACAGGGGGCGATTGGAACTGAAGCTTTCTTT. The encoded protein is CASSAGQGAIGTEAFF.

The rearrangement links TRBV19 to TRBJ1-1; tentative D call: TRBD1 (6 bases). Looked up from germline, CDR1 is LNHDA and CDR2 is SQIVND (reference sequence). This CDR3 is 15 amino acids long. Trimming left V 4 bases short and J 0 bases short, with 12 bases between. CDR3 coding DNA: TGTGCCAGTAGTAAACAGGACAGACTGAACACTGAAGCTTTCTTT. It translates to CASSKQDRLNTEAFF.

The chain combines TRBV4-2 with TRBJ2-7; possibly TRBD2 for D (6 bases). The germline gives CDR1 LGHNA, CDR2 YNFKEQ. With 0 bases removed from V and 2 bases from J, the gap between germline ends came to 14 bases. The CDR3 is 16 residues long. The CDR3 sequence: CASSQDLFGSTYEQYF. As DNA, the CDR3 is TGTGCCAGCAGCCAAGATCTGTTCGGGAGTACCTACGAGCAGTACTTC.